A single sample gave rise to the 3 T cell receptor beta chains below, sequenced in a study of blood T cells in healthy people across ages. A second PCR of about 6 to 12 cycles used a sample-barcoded 5' primer and a J-beta primer mix. One entry per CDR3 protein, called by TCRdb with MiXCR from the 5' RACE reads. The sample gives about 1.5 million distinct CDR3 sequences, about 42% of which show up once; 4% is in the top ten. Sequenced sample: blood. Every receptor here comes from a woman aged 18-29 years in good health.

This clonotype was seen a handful of times. The genes are TRBV27 and TRBJ2-1, with D possibly being TRBD2 (5 bases). The V gene lost 1 base and the J gene lost 0 bases, with 7 bases spanning the gap. The CDR3 consists of 15 residues. The germline CDR1 and CDR2 sequences are MNHEY and SMNVEV (reference sequence). In nucleotides, the CDR3 is TGTGCCAGCAGTTTATTCGGGAACTCCTACAATGAGCAGTTCTTC. It encodes CASSLFGNSYNEQFF.

On this clonotype itself: One end of the junction does not line up with germline, which may come from a read error. The CDR3 bases are TGTGCCAGCAGCTTAGGGGTAGTTAACCAAGGGACCCAGTACTTC. This gives the protein CASSLGVVNQGTQYF. The genes are TRBV12-3 or TRBV12-4 and TRBJ2-5, with D maybe TRBD1 (5 bases). The CDR3 runs to 15 residues.

J is TRBJ1-1 and V is TRBV5-1; tentatively, D is TRBD1 (5 bases). Trimming shortened V by 1 base and J by 4 bases, and 11 bases separated the two germline ends. The CDR3 runs to 14 residues. Germline loops: CDR1 SGHRS, CDR2 YFSETQ. Here the CDR3 reads CASSLRGSATEAFF. CDR3 DNA: TGCGCCAGCAGCTTGAGGGGAAGTGCCACTGAAGCTTTCTTT.